This T cell receptor (beta chain) was identified in a study of cytomegalovirus exposure and HLA in healthy donors. The study ran its PCR with 60 Vbeta and 13 Jbeta primers. Libraries were prepared by immunoSEQ multiplex PCR; TCRdb keeps only in-frame clonotypes and omits some of them. Seen here are about 190,000 clones, 70% to 90% observed once, and the top ten hold approximately 1.7%. V trimming: 7 bases; J trimming: 3 bases; junction bases outside the gene matches: 5. From germline, CDR1 is MNHEY and CDR2 SVGAGI. The CDR3 is 13 amino acids. In its sample, this clone was seen once. This chain links TRBV6-5 with TRBJ2-5; 7 positions match TRBD1. The sample taken for sequencing was PBMCs. The TCR comes from a young woman in good health and CMV-seronegative. The chain's CDR3 is CASTQGTEETQYF. Here the CDR3 DNA reads TGTGCCAGCACCCAGGGGACAGAAGAGACCCAGTACTTC.